The 13 T cell receptor beta chains below come from one sample, sequenced in a study of neurological immune-mediated disorders. Time point in this sample: longitudinal time-point 1 (baseline). TCRdb fed the 5' RACE reads into MiXCR, producing one record per CDR3 protein. The data contain some 38,000 distinct CDR3 sequences, about 3.2% of them seen just once; the ten biggest clones take up around 7.7%. Source material: PBMCs. The receptor source for this set is a woman between 55 and 75 years old with multiple sclerosis.

This clonotype was observed a few times. The rearrangement joins TRBV5-1 to TRBJ1-6, with D possibly being TRBD1 (5 bases). With 2 bases removed from V and 10 bases from J, the gap between germline ends came to 13 bases. Per the germline V gene, CDR1 is SGHRS and CDR2 is YFSETQ. The CDR3 length is 14 residues. The CDR3: CASSFQGRDSPLHF. The CDR3 nucleotides are TGCGCCAGCAGCTTTCAGGGACGGGACTCACCCCTCCACTTT.

This clonotype was observed at least ten times. This sequence joins TRBV19 and TRBJ1-6; D is ambiguous. Germline CDR1 LNHDA, CDR2 SQIVND (reference sequence). The CDR3 covers 15 residues. The V end lost 7 bases, the J end lost 0 bases, and 10 bases lay between the germline ends. This CDR3 reads CASTPTASYNSPLHF. CDR3 nucleotides: TGTGCCAGTACCCCGACCGCCTCCTATAATTCACCCCTCCACTTT.

The sample holds many counts of this clonotype. The chain joins TRBV18 to TRBJ2-7; tentative D call: TRBD2 (6 bases). CDR1 is KGHSH and CDR2 is LQKENI in the germline V gene. CDR3 length: 13 amino acids. Between the trimmed V and J ends, which lost 0 bases and 7 bases, there was a span of 10 bases. The CDR3 loop reads CASSPPEGWEQYF. The CDR3 nucleotides read TGTGCCAGCTCACCACCGGAGGGTTGGGAGCAGTACTTC. The entire variable domain, with the rest obtained from reference TRBV18 and TRBJ2-7, is as follows: NAGVMQNPRHLVRRRGQEARLRCSPMKGHSHVYWYRQLPEEGLKFMVYLQKENIIDESGMPKERFSAEFPKEGPSILRIQQVVRGDSAAYFCASSPPEGWEQYFGPGTRLTVT.

There are many counts of this clonotype. The J gene is TRBJ2-5, the V gene TRBV7-2, with 8 bases fitting TRBD2. Trimming removed 3 bases from V and 4 bases from J; junction bases left unmatched: 4. The CDR3 length is 14 residues. CDR1 and CDR2 from the germline V gene are SGHTA and FQGNSA. CDR3 sequence (DNA): TGTGCCAGCAGCTTGACGGGGGGGCCAGAGACCCAGTACTTC. It is translated as CASSLTGGPETQYF.

This clonotype showed up many times. The CDR3 loop reads CASSSSLGLGEYEQYF. In nucleotides, the CDR3 is TGTGCCAGCAGCTCGTCATTGGGACTAGGTGAATACGAGCAGTACTTC. The V gene is TRBV7-6, the J gene TRBJ2-7, with 8 bases that match TRBD2. Germline V gives CDR1 SGHVS, CDR2 FNYEAQ. The V gene end was trimmed by 4 bases and the J gene end by 4 bases; junction bases not matched to a gene: 12. CDR3 length: 16 residues.

The sample holds many counts of this clonotype. The gene calls are TRBV5-1 and TRBJ2-1, with D maybe TRBD1 (6 bases). This CDR3 region has 15 residues. V dropped 7 bases and J dropped 2 bases, with 16 bases sitting between them. The germline CDR1 and CDR2 sequences are SGHRS and YFSETQ. The CDR3 sequence: CASGERTDTYNEQFF. In DNA, the CDR3 is TGCGCCAGCGGGGAAAGGACAGACACCTACAATGAGCAGTTCTTC.

This clonotype was observed many times. The chain couples TRBV7-2 to TRBJ1-1, with D unresolved. Between the trimmed V and J ends, which lost 5 bases and 6 bases, there was a span of 7 bases. Germline CDR1 SGHTA, CDR2 FQGNSA. The CDR3 totals 11 residues. In DNA form, the CDR3 reads TGTGCCAGCAGCCCACTGGCTGAAGCTTTCTTT. This translates into CASSPLAEAFF.

This clonotype showed up many times. This sequence joins TRBV28 and TRBJ2-1, with 8 bases matching TRBD1. The V gene's germline CDR1 is MDHEN and CDR2 SYDVKM. The CDR3 has 15 amino acids. The J segment lost 5 bases and the V segment lost 6 bases, leaving 9 bases of the junction unmatched. The CDR3 nucleotides are TGTGCCAGCAGCCGCAGGGGGCGTCGTAACAATGAGCAGTTCTTC. This gives the protein CASSRRGRRNNEQFF. Using reference TRBV28 and TRBJ2-1 for the parts outside the CDR3, the full variable domain is DVKVTQSSRYLVKRTGEKVFLECVQDMDHENMFWYRQDPGLGLRLIYFSYDVKMKEKGDIPEGYSVSREKKERFSLILESASTNQTSMYLCASSRRGRRNNEQFFGPGTRLTVL.

This clonotype was observed at least ten times. The chain couples TRBV5-5 to TRBJ1-5; D ambiguous. Germline V lookup: CDR1 SGHKS, CDR2 YYEKEE (reference sequence). The CDR3 extends over 12 amino acids. Trimming removed 4 bases at V and 3 bases at J, with 5 bases between. The CDR3 DNA reads as TGTGCCAGCAGCCCGTACAATCAGCCCCAGCATTTT. Translated, it gives CASSPYNQPQHF.

This clonotype was detected ten times or more. The chain recombines TRBV15 with TRBJ1-2, with D possibly being TRBD1 (6 bases). Germline loops: CDR1 LNHNV, CDR2 YYDKDF (reference sequence). Trimming removed 5 bases from V and 1 base from J, with 14 bases in between. CDR3 length equals 15 residues. The CDR3 loop is CATSGKDRFNYGYTF. Here the CDR3 DNA reads TGTGCCACCAGCGGAAAGGACAGATTTAACTATGGCTACACCTTC.

There are many counts of this clonotype. This chain uses TRBV5-1 with TRBJ1-5, with a weak D call TRBD1 (6 bases). Per germline, CDR1 SGHRS and CDR2 YFSETQ. The V gene lost 5 bases and the J gene lost 4 bases, with 10 bases spanning the gap. This CDR3 contains 13 residues. The CDR3 sequence: CASREGGNQPQHF. CDR3 coding DNA: TGCGCCAGCAGAGAGGGGGGAAATCAGCCCCAGCATTTT.

This clonotype was seen many times. The chain carries TRBV3-1 and TRBJ2-1, with TRBD2 matching over 9 bases. The germline V gene encodes CDR1 LGHDT and CDR2 YNNKEL (reference sequence). This CDR3 contains 15 residues. V shed 4 bases and J 7 bases; nucleotides not matched to a gene: 8. This chain's CDR3 is CASSPRSSGKNEQFF. In nucleotides, the CDR3 is TGTGCCAGCAGCCCCCGTTCTAGCGGGAAAAATGAGCAGTTCTTC.

The CDR3 protein is CIHSGGASGSGYTF. The CDR3 nucleotides read TGCATTCATAGTGGGGGTGCTAGCGGGAGTGGCTACACCTTC. The V call is TRBV20-1, the J call TRBJ1-2; D perhaps matches TRBD1 (5 bases). CDR1 is DFQATT, CDR2 SNEGSKA, per germline (reference sequence). CDR3 size: 14 residues.